These 23 T cell receptor beta chains were sequenced from one sample in a study of graft-versus-host responses after intestinal transplantation (dated by TCRdb to the early 2020s). The library relied on the immunoSEQ multiplex PCR assay. Here the immuneACCESS table is served through TCRdb, limited to in-frame sequences with V and J called. Missing clones are a known gap in these copies; in checked studies unresolved V genes cover under half, and the rest lacks a known reason. In this sample the table shows about 88,000 clones, 94% of which occur a single time. The ten largest clones take up approximately 0.2% of the sample. Reading the label with the study, this specimen's time point is: cells obtained before transplantation from donor or recipient. Which antigens these TCRs recognize remains unknown. The sample in question was unstimulated CD4+ T cells sorted from spleen or lymph node cells, obtained before transplant. The receptors shown here come from a human donor who was the organ donor for an intestinal transplant.

J is TRBJ1-3 and V is TRBV9; no clear D. The germline V gene has CDR1 SGDLS and CDR2 YYNGEE. V was trimmed by 0 bases and J by 0 bases, leaving 10 bases between them. There are 16 residues in the CDR3. The CDR3, as DNA: TGTGCCAGCAGCGTAGGGGGTCCCACCTCTGGAAACACCATATATTTT. Protein product: CASSVGGPTSGNTIYF.

This rearrangement joins TRBV28 to TRBJ2-3, with 7 bases identical to TRBD1. V lost 0 bases and J lost 2; bases outside the gene matches: 2. The CDR3 is made up of 15 amino acids. CDR1 and CDR2 (germline): MDHEN, SYDVKM. This CDR3 reads CASSLWQGDTDTQYF. In DNA, the CDR3 is TGTGCCAGCAGTTTATGGCAGGGGGACACAGATACGCAGTATTTT.

The J gene is TRBJ1-1, the V gene TRBV11-3, with 11 bases lining up with TRBD1. Germline trimming cut 5 bases from V and 5 bases from J; bases unmatched to any gene: 7. Per germline, CDR1 SGHNT and CDR2 YENEEA. The length of the CDR3 is 15 residues. CDR3 region: CASSQGQGGKTEAFF. The DNA of the CDR3 is TGTGCCAGCAGCCAGGGACAGGGGGGAAAAACTGAAGCTTTCTTT.

Only one count was recorded for this clone. This chain uses TRBV7-2 with TRBJ1-6; no definite D call. The length of the CDR3 is 16 residues. V was cut by 0 bases and J by 9 bases, with 15 bases left in between. In germline, CDR1 is SGHTA, CDR2 FQGNSA. CDR3 coding DNA: TGTGCCAGCAGCTTAGCTGTCGGGGTTCTCTCTTCACCCCTCCACTTT. It codes for CASSLAVGVLSSPLHF.

The chain is built from TRBV30 and TRBJ2-6, with D possibly TRBD1 on 5 matching bases. CDR3 length equals 15 residues. V was pared by 1 base and J by 0 bases, with 7 bases between. Germline CDR1 and CDR2: GTSNPN and SVGIG (reference sequence). In DNA, the CDR3 is TGTGCCTGGAGTGCCGACAGCTCTGGGGCCAACGTCCTGACTTTC. Amino acids: CAWSADSSGANVLTF.

This sequence joins TRBV28 and TRBJ1-3; the D gene is possibly TRBD1 (5 bases). This CDR3 is 16 amino acids long. V shed 3 bases and J shed 0 bases, with 12 bases lying between them. Germline CDR1 and CDR2: MDHEN and SYDVKM. CDR3 bases: TGTGCCAGCAGTTTGATGGCAGGGCGCTCTGGAAACACCATATATTTT. Translating gives CASSLMAGRSGNTIYF.

CDR3 protein: CASSPREDGNTIYF. CDR3 nucleotides: TGTGCCAGCAGCCCGAGGGAAGACGGAAACACCATATATTTT. V and J are TRBV9 and TRBJ1-3; D uncertain. V dropped 4 bases and J dropped 4 bases, with 12 bases sitting between them. This CDR3 is built from 14 residues. Germline CDR1 is SGDLS and CDR2 is YYNGEE. Full variable domain (outside the CDR3, taken from reference TRBV9 and TRBJ1-3): DSGVTQTPKHLITATGQRVTLRCSPRSGDLSVYWYQQSLDQGLQFLIQYYNGEERAKGNILERFSAQQFPDLHSELNLSSLELGDSALYFCASSPREDGNTIYFGEGSWLTVV.

The rearrangement joins TRBV7-9 to TRBJ2-4; 9 bases are a match to TRBD1. CDR1 is SEHNR and CDR2 is FQNEAQ in the germline V gene (reference sequence). This CDR3 spans 18 amino acids. The V and J ends lost 5 bases and 2 bases, in that order; junction bases with no gene match: 13. The CDR3 reads CASSPVWGQGETKNIQYF. Here the CDR3 DNA reads TGTGCCAGCAGCCCCGTTTGGGGACAGGGAGAAACCAAAAACATTCAGTACTTC.

This sequence joins TRBV20-1 and TRBJ2-7; tentatively, D is TRBD2 (5 bases). The ends were cut back, 3 bases at V and 6 bases at J, with 9 bases in the middle. Germline V gene sequence: CDR1 DFQATT, CDR2 SNEGSKA (reference sequence). The CDR3 has 11 amino acids. The CDR3, as DNA: TGCAGTGCTAGGGAGGCCGGCGAGCAGTACTTC. Amino acids: CSAREAGEQYF.

This clone has a single count. This chain links TRBV4-2 with TRBJ2-5; the D gene is possibly TRBD1 (5 bases). CDR3 length equals 15 residues. CDR1 LGHNA and CDR2 YNFKEQ come from the germline V gene. The V end was cut by 0 bases, the J end by 4 bases, with 12 bases between. The CDR3 spells CASSQDSRDGETQYF. CDR3 sequence (DNA): TGTGCCAGCAGCCAAGATAGCAGGGATGGAGAGACCCAGTACTTC.

CDR3 nucleotides: TGTGCCAGCAGTGACGTGGGTTGGAACGAAAAACTGTTTTTT. This sequence encodes CASSDVGWNEKLFF. This chain links TRBV28 with TRBJ1-4; no definite D call. CDR1 MDHEN and CDR2 SYDVKM come from the germline V gene. V lost 5 bases to trimming and J lost 8 bases, with 15 bases between them. This CDR3 contains 14 residues.

The chain links TRBV11-2 to TRBJ2-7; D unresolved. The germline gives CDR1 SGHAT, CDR2 FQNNGV. The CDR3 runs 11 residues. Trimming removed 2 bases from V and 4 bases from J, with 3 bases in between. CDR3 DNA sequence: TGTGCCAGCAGCTTAAAGTACGAGCAGTACTTC. Its translation: CASSLKYEQYF.

The V call is TRBV5-6, the J call TRBJ2-7, with 7 bases lining up with TRBD1. CDR3 length: 16 amino acids. V gave up 4 bases and J gave up 3 bases; unmatched junction bases: 13. In germline, CDR1 is SGHDT, CDR2 YYEEEE. The CDR3 spells CASSHLKTGQGYEQYF. The CDR3 DNA reads TGTGCCAGCAGCCACTTAAAGACAGGGCAAGGCTACGAGCAGTACTTC.

The rearrangement joins TRBV7-9 to TRBJ2-7, with D possibly being TRBD2 (6 bases). Germline CDR1 reads SEHNR; CDR2 reads FQNEAQ (reference sequence). Trimming removed 1 base from V and 5 bases from J, with 12 bases in between. The CDR3 length is 14 residues. CDR3 bases: TGTGCCAGCAGCTTAGGCCAGGGAGGTGACGAGCAGTACTTC. It is translated as CASSLGQGGDEQYF.

This sequence joins TRBV7-9 and TRBJ2-3, with TRBD2 identical over 9 bases. In germline, CDR1 is SEHNR, CDR2 FQNEAQ (reference sequence). This CDR3 has 17 amino acids. J gave up 4 bases and V 0 bases, and 8 bases lay outside the gene matches. CDR3: CASSLAFGGGAADTQYF. In DNA, the CDR3 is TGTGCCAGCAGCTTAGCTTTCGGCGGGGGGGCAGCAGATACGCAGTATTTT. The whole variable domain, filled in from reference TRBV7-9 and TRBJ2-3, reads DTGVSQNPRHKITKRGQNVTFRCDPISEHNRLYWYRQTLGQGPEFLTYFQNEAQLEKSRLLSDRFSAERPKGSFSTLEIQRTEQGDSAMYLCASSLAFGGGAADTQYFGPGTRLTVL.

The chain employs TRBV6-6 and TRBJ1-1; tentatively, D is TRBD1 (6 bases). Trimming took off 3 bases at V and 0 bases at J, with 11 bases between the two ends. CDR3 size: 15 residues. Germline CDR1 and CDR2: MNHNY and SVGAGI (reference sequence). The CDR3: CASSYQKGVNTEAFF. CDR3 nucleotide sequence: TGTGCCAGCAGTTATCAAAAGGGGGTGAACACTGAAGCTTTCTTT.

The gene calls are TRBV5-1 and TRBJ1-4; tentative D call: TRBD1 (6 bases). V lost 3 bases to trimming and J lost 5 bases, with 14 bases between them. Germline V lookup: CDR1 SGHRS, CDR2 YFSETQ. The CDR3 runs 15 residues. This CDR3 reads CASSYPDRTNEKLFF. The CDR3 DNA reads TGCGCCAGCAGCTATCCTGACAGGACGAATGAAAAACTGTTTTTT.

This sequence joins TRBV2 and TRBJ2-7, with 7 bases aligning to TRBD1. Looked up from germline, CDR1 is SNHLY and CDR2 is FYNNEI. The CDR3 length is 13 residues. Trimming took 5 bases from V and 1 from J; bases not matched to a gene: 2. CDR3 amino acids: CASSKDRSYEQYF. CDR3 bases: TGTGCCAGCAGTAAGGACAGGTCCTACGAGCAGTACTTC.

In its sample, this clone was seen once. This chain joins TRBV19 and TRBJ1-1, with 9 bases matching TRBD1. This CDR3 has 13 amino acids. Per germline, CDR1 LNHDA and CDR2 SQIVND (reference sequence). Losses at the gene ends were 6 bases for V and 5 bases for J; bases not matched to a gene: 4. The CDR3 region has the DNA TGTGCCAGTAGGGGGGACAGGGCGACTGAAGCTTTCTTT. It yields the protein CASRGDRATEAFF.

This clone appeared a single time. The chain recombines TRBV28 with TRBJ1-6; D gene unclear. The CDR3 loop spans 18 amino acids. Germline V lookup: CDR1 MDHEN, CDR2 SYDVKM. Trimming removed 1 base from V and 0 bases from J, with 13 bases in between. The CDR3 loop is CASSLSFFGSSYNSPLHF. CDR3 bases: TGTGCCAGCAGTTTATCCTTTTTTGGGAGCTCCTATAATTCACCCCTCCACTTT.

The chain employs TRBV7-2 and TRBJ2-5; D gene unclear. The V gene lost 5 bases and the J gene lost 0 bases, with 7 bases spanning the gap. The CDR3 is made up of 13 amino acids. Looked up from germline, CDR1 is SGHTA and CDR2 is FQGNSA. In DNA, the CDR3 is TGTGCCAGCAGCCCGATGTACCAAGAGACCCAGTACTTC. Protein: CASSPMYQETQYF.

This clone has only a few counts. The chain uses TRBV6-6 and TRBJ1-1; D may be TRBD1 (5 bases). The V and J ends lost 8 bases and 1 base respectively, with 11 bases between them. This CDR3 is built from 13 residues. Germline CDR1 is MNHNY and CDR2 is SVGAGI (reference sequence). The DNA of the CDR3 is TGTGCCAGCCCGGGGCGCGGGAACACTGAAGCTTTCTTT. Its protein is CASPGRGNTEAFF.

This rearrangement joins TRBV5-1 to TRBJ2-3; D uncertain. V lost 0 bases and J 0 bases, leaving 11 bases between the germline ends. Germline V CDR1 and CDR2: SGHRS, YFSETQ. The CDR3 loop spans 16 amino acids. The CDR3 region is CASSLAGQRSTDTQYF. CDR3 nucleotides: TGCGCCAGCAGCTTGGCCGGGCAGCGAAGCACAGATACGCAGTATTTT.